The table lists the clone carrying this T cell receptor (beta chain) with a few counts. Its target is unknown. This sample is part of a study of regulatory T cells in long-lasting Graves disease. Study findings and constraints: Persistent patients shared fewer than 3,500 public clonotypes among themselves. Newly diagnosed patients shared fewer, at around 970.

The time point was: persistent/refractory GD, antithyroid drugs over 5 years with positive TRAb. There was RNA extracted from PBMCs, and the TCR library was made from it. V was pared by 3 bases and J by 4 bases, with 10 bases between. Germline CDR1 and CDR2: SNHLY and FYNNEI. The CDR3 runs to 14 residues. The TCR beta library used iRepertoire HTBI primers with Arm-PCR amplification of CDR3. TCRdb used MiXCR to reprocess the multiplex PCR reads, holding one entry per CDR3 protein. The table records around 400,000 distinct CDR3 sequences, around a quarter of them present only once. The V call is TRBV2, the J call TRBJ1-5, with D maybe TRBD1 (5 bases). The material was peripheral blood mononuclear cells (PBMCs), obtained when the disease was refractory, from a patient treated with antithyroid drugs. This TCR derives from a female donor with Graves disease. The CDR3 loop reads CASSDGGSNQPQHF. The DNA of the CDR3 is TGTGCCAGCAGTGACGGGGGTTCGAATCAGCCCCAGCATTTT.